This passage covers 30 T cell receptor delta chains from one sample sequenced in a study of gamma-delta chains in newborns, infants, children. TCRdb called clones anew from the reads with CATT. Of over a thousand delta-chain clones listed, around 1.1% were seen once; the top ten hold around 26%. The source material was blood. The receptor source for this set is a child in good health.

This clone is hyperexpanded. Other DNA sequences from this sample encode an identical CDR3 as well. The chain recombines TRDV1 with TRDJ1; tentatively, D is TRDD2 (6 bases). Trimming cost V 0 bases and J 8 bases, with 19 bases left between them. The CDR3 spans 16 residues. Germline CDR1 reads TSWWSYY; CDR2 reads QGS. CDR3 in amino acids: CALGELRVFLREKLIF. Here the CDR3 DNA reads TGTGCTCTTGGGGAACTAAGAGTCTTCCTCCGAGAGAAACTCATCTTT.

This clone is labeled as large. The sample carries other DNA sequences with the same CDR3. The chain links TRDV1 to TRDJ1, with TRDD3 matching 9 bases. This CDR3 has 23 residues. V lost 1 base to trimming and J lost 0 bases; unmatched junction nucleotides: 24. The germline V gene encodes CDR1 TSWWSYY and CDR2 QGS. CDR3 in amino acids: CALGEPIVYWGTTYLTYTDKLIF. The CDR3 DNA reads TGTGCTCTTGGGGAACCCATTGTCTACTGGGGGACGACCTACTTAACCTACACCGATAAACTCATCTTT.

This clone was found a few times. A read error is likely here: a far larger clone is one base away. Other DNA variants within this sample encode the same CDR3. The gene calls are TRDV2 and TRDJ1, with 7 nucleotides matching TRDD3. The ends lost 0 bases at V and 11 bases at J; junction bases unmatched: 20. Germline loops: CDR1 GEAIGNYY, CDR2 EKD. The CDR3 loop spans 17 amino acids. In DNA form, the CDR3 reads TGTGCCTGTGACACCGTGAGCGTGGGGGACTACCGCTCAGGTCTCATCTTT. The encoded protein is CACDTVSVGDYRSGLIF.

This clone was counted between two and nine times. This probably arose from a read error, given a far larger clone one base away. The sample contains more than one DNA sequence encoding this CDR3. The rearrangement joins TRDV1 to TRDJ1; D is perhaps TRDD3 (6 bases). Germline loops: CDR1 TSWWSYY, CDR2 QGS. The CDR3 extends over 17 amino acids. The CDR3 DNA reads as TGTGCTCTTGGGGTTTCCCTCCCGTACTGGGTTACCGATAAGCTCATCTTT. Translated, it gives CALGVSLPYWVTDKLIF.

As to this clone: The protein that TCRdb holds for this DNA derives from a much larger clone and differs from the translated DNA at residue 18, which likely indicates a read error; the protein shown here is translated from the DNA. V usage is TRDV3 and J usage is TRDJ1, with 8 bases identical to TRDD3. Germline V gene lookup returns CDR1 TVYSNPD and CDR2 GDNSRS (reference sequence). The CDR3 runs to 20 residues. The CDR3 region has the DNA TGTGCCTTTTTCTCTCCCCTGGCCGACTTCAACTGGGGGTACACCGATAAACCCATCTTT. This codes for CAFFSPLADFNWGYTDKPIF.

A few counts support this clone. The mismatch at residue 7 between this DNA's translation and the TCRdb protein of a much larger clone likely reflects a read error; the protein shown is translated from the DNA. This CDR3 reads CALGELEAPLTDKLIF. CDR3 nucleotides: TGTGCTCTTGGGGAACTGGAGGCTCCCCTGACCGATAAACTCATCTTT. This chain joins TRDV1 and TRDJ1; D not certain. Trimming removed 0 bases from V and 2 bases from J, with 13 bases in between. There are 16 residues in the CDR3. Germline assignment: CDR1 TSWWSYY and CDR2 QGS.

Only a few counts were recorded for this clone. TCRdb lists the protein of a much larger clone for this DNA, which differs at residue 12, so this is likely a read error; the protein given here is translated from the DNA itself. V is TRDV2 and J is TRDJ1, with 8 nucleotides matching TRDD2. Germline V gene lookup returns CDR1 GEAIGNYY and CDR2 EKD. The CDR3 totals 19 residues. V dropped 1 base and J dropped 8; count of bases not matched to a gene: 23. This CDR3 reads CACDTLPTTPGGTMGKLIF. In nucleotides, the CDR3 is TGTGCCTGTGACACACTTCCTACGACTCCGGGGGGTACGATGGGGAAACTCATCTTT.

As to this clone: A read error may be the cause here, since a much bigger clone is one base away. This chain links TRDV2 with TRDJ1; TRDD3 aligns across 13 bases. The V gene's germline CDR1 is GEAIGNYY and CDR2 EKD. The CDR3 is 20 amino acids. CDR3 DNA sequence: TGTGCCTGTGACACCTCCCCCAACTGGGGGATACGGGAGTACACCGATAAACCCATCTTT. Protein sequence: CACDTSPNWGIREYTDKPIF.

This chain links TRDV2 with TRDJ3; 7 positions match TRDD3. V shed 6 bases and J 0 bases; nucleotides not matched to a gene: 7. This CDR3 is built from 17 residues. Germline values: CDR1 GEAIGNYY, CDR2 EKD. CDR3 DNA sequence: TGTGCCTGTTTCCCACTGGGGAACTCCTGGGACACCCGACAGATGTTTTTC. Amino acids: CACFPLGNSWDTRQMFF.

This clone was found a few times. With a far larger clone one base away, a read error is the likely cause. This sample also contains other DNA sequences that code for the same CDR3. The chain joins TRDV2 to TRDJ1; TRDD3 matches 9 bases. CDR1 GEAIGNYY and CDR2 EKD come from the germline V gene. This CDR3 region has 18 residues. Trimming took 3 bases from V and 4 from J; bases not matched to a gene: 17. CDR3 in DNA: TGTGCCTGTGACGATATCCCCGACTGGGGGACACGGGTCGATAAACTCATCTTT. Translation gives CACDDIPDWGTRVDKLIF.

This clone was counted only a few times. This sample also contains other DNA sequences that code for the same CDR3. The chain combines TRDV2 with TRDJ3; 11 bases match TRDD3. Germline V gene lookup returns CDR1 GEAIGNYY and CDR2 EKD. This CDR3 has 19 amino acids. After removal of 1 base from V and 4 bases from J, the junction contained 8 bases not matched to a gene. This CDR3 reads CACDTLGDTAPWDTRQMFF. CDR3 DNA: TGTGCCTGTGACACTCTGGGGGATACTGCGCCGTGGGACACCCGACAGATGTTTTTC.

For this clone: TCRdb pairs this DNA with a much larger clone's protein that differs at residue 9, likely a read error; the protein shown was translated from the DNA. This CDR3 reads CACDTLTGRATSATDKLIF. In DNA, the CDR3 is TGTGCCTGTGACACTCTGACTGGGAGAGCCACGTCCGCCACCGATAAACTCATCTTT. The chain carries TRDV2 and TRDJ1; perhaps TRDD3 as D (6 bases). The V gene lost 1 base and the J gene lost 1 base, with 24 bases spanning the gap. This CDR3 is built from 19 residues. Looked up from germline, CDR1 is GEAIGNYY and CDR2 is EKD.

The sample holds a few counts of this clone. This sequence is one base from a far larger clone and is likely a read error. This chain connects TRDV2 to TRDJ1; 7 positions match TRDD3. Germline V gene sequence: CDR1 GEAIGNYY, CDR2 EKD. The CDR3 length is 18 residues. The CDR3 is CACDTVSGGPLHTDTLIF. DNA of the CDR3: TGTGCCTGTGACACCGTATCTGGGGGGCCACTACACACCGATACACTCATCTTT.

In its sample, this clone was seen a few times. A read error likely explains this, since a far larger clone differs by one base. The chain employs TRDV2 and TRDJ1, with 10 bases aligning to TRDD3. V lost 1 base and J lost 1; bases outside the gene matches: 44. Germline V gene data show CDR1 as GEAIGNYY and CDR2 as EKD. This CDR3 comprises 29 residues. The DNA of the CDR3 is TGTGCCTGTGACACTGTCAACTCCGGGCAAACCTACCGTGGGTTACTGGGGGATGCGACCCTGGGTGGCACCGATAAACTCATCTTT. It encodes CACDTVNSGQTYRGLLGDATLGGTDKLIF.

This clone has a handful of counts. The genes are TRDV3 and TRDJ1, with a weak D call TRDD3 (6 bases). Trimming left V 5 bases short and J 0 bases short, with 34 bases between. CDR3 length: 20 residues. Germline V gives CDR1 TVYSNPD, CDR2 GDNSRS (reference sequence). In DNA, the CDR3 is TGTGCCATTTTCTCTCCCCTGGCCGACTTCAACTGGGAGTACACCGATAAACTCATCTTT. Translating it yields CAIFSPLADFNWEYTDKLIF.

Here the CDR3 reads CACDTVDPVKLGDARTDKLIF. The CDR3 DNA is TGTGCCTGTGACACCGTTGATCCTGTGAAACTGGGGGATGCACGCACCGATAAACTCATCTTT. The V and J genes are TRDV2 and TRDJ1; 10 bases line up with TRDD3. Unmatched junction bases numbered 19, after V lost 0 bases and J lost 1 base. Germline V gene lookup returns CDR1 GEAIGNYY and CDR2 EKD. CDR3 length equals 21 residues.

Points on this clone: TCRdb records a much larger clone's protein for this DNA, with a difference at residue 15 that likely arises from a read error; the protein given is the translation of the DNA. The chain combines TRDV2 with TRDJ1, with D perhaps TRDD3 (5 bases). The CDR3 totals 16 residues. Germline V gene lookup returns CDR1 GEAIGNYY and CDR2 EKD. CDR3 amino acids: CACDTVGRRGPIKLTF. The CDR3 bases are TGTGCCTGTGACACCGTTGGGAGGAGGGGACCTATCAAACTCACCTTT.

Comments on this clone: A far larger clone is one nucleotide away, so this likely arose from a read error. V is TRDV2 and J is TRDJ1; 13 positions agree with TRDD3. Germline loops: CDR1 GEAIGNYY, CDR2 EKD. CDR3 size: 29 residues. Losses at the gene ends were 1 base for V and 1 base for J; bases not matched to a gene: 41. CDR3 amino acids: CACDTANSGQTYRGLLGDTTLGGTDKLIF. DNA of the CDR3: TGTGCCTGTGACACTGCCAACTCCGGGCAAACCTACCGTGGGTTACTGGGGGATACGACCCTGGGTGGCACCGATAAACTCATCTTT.

This clone was seen a few times. It is likely a read error: a sequence one base away is far more abundant. This rearrangement joins TRDV2 to TRDJ1; 10 bases map to TRDD3. CDR1 is GEAIGNYY, CDR2 EKD, per germline. This CDR3 comprises 21 residues. V gave up 3 bases and J gave up 3 bases; unmatched junction bases: 24. CDR3 in DNA: TGTGCCTGTGACCCACTTCCCGCTGGGGGATATACCAACCCGAACGCCGATAAACTCATCTTT. This codes for CACDPLPAGGYTNPNADKLIF.

On this clone itself: A far larger clone is off by one base, so a read error is likely. This specimen includes other DNA sequences encoding the same CDR3. The chain employs TRDV2 and TRDJ1; 12 nucleotides align to TRDD3. V trimming: 3 bases; J trimming: 4 bases; junction bases outside the gene matches: 8. Germline V gene lookup returns CDR1 GEAIGNYY and CDR2 EKD. The CDR3 spans 16 residues. CDR3 sequence reads: CACDALLGDTFDKLIF. CDR3 sequence (DNA): TGTGCCTGTGACGCTCTACTGGGGGATACATTCGATAAACTCATCTTT.

Points on this clone: It is likely a read error: a sequence one base away is far more abundant. The chain carries TRDV2 and TRDJ1; a possible D gene is TRDD3 (5 bases). The CDR3 loop spans 14 amino acids. Trimming removed 1 base at V and 0 bases at J, with 8 bases between. In germline, CDR1 is GEAIGNYY, CDR2 EKD. The CDR3 sequence: CACDTWGHTDKLIF. For the CDR3, the DNA is TGTGCCTGTGACACTTGGGGACACACCGATAAACTCATCTTT.

By its share, this clone is large (0.1 to 1%). The chain joins TRDV1 to TRDJ1; possibly TRDD3 for D (5 bases). V was shortened by 1 base and J by 7 bases, with 28 bases between the two germline ends. Germline CDR1 TSWWSYY, CDR2 QGS. The length of the CDR3 is 19 residues. The CDR3 sequence is CALGERQPYGAAGSAKLIF. The DNA of the CDR3 is TGTGCTCTTGGGGAACGCCAACCTTACGGAGCTGCGGGATCGGCTAAACTCATCTTT.

About this clone: A far larger clone is off by one base, so a read error is likely. Other DNA sequences from this sample encode an identical CDR3 as well. This chain uses TRDV1 with TRDJ1; 8 nucleotides match TRDD2. CDR1 and CDR2 (germline): TSWWSYY, QGS. The CDR3 covers 18 residues. V shed 3 bases, J shed 2 bases, and the junction held 14 bases outside the gene matches. The CDR3: CALGEQLPTPYLTDKLIF. In nucleotides, the CDR3 is TGTGCTCTTGGGGAGCAACTTCCTACCCCTTACTTAACCGATAAACTCATCTTT.

Regarding this clone: Given a far larger clone just one base away, this is likely a sequencing read error. The rearrangement joins TRDV2 to TRDJ1, with 13 bases identical to TRDD3. V was pared by 5 bases and J by 4 bases, with 9 bases of the junction left unmatched. CDR3 length equals 16 residues. Germline V gene data show CDR1 as GEAIGNYY and CDR2 as EKD. In nucleotides, the CDR3 is TGTGCCTGTGGCGCTCTACTGGGGGATACGTTCGATAAACTCATCTTT. Protein product: CACGALLGDTFDKLIF.

As concerns this clone: Since a far larger clone is one base different, this is likely a read error. The V gene is TRDV2, the J gene TRDJ1; TRDD3 aligns across 13 bases. The CDR3 spans 29 residues. Looked up from germline, CDR1 is GEAIGNYY and CDR2 is EKD. For the CDR3, the DNA is TGTGCCCGTGACACTGTCAACTCCGGGCAAACCTACCGTGGGTTACTGGGGGATACGACCCTGGGTGGCACCGATAAACTCATCTTT. The encoded protein is CARDTVNSGQTYRGLLGDTTLGGTDKLIF.

This clone came up a few times. A far larger clone is only one base removed, so a read error is likely. The chain joins TRDV2 to TRDJ1, with 7 bases matching TRDD3. The CDR3 totals 20 residues. Per the germline V gene, CDR1 is GEAIGNYY and CDR2 is EKD. The CDR3 protein is CARDTLLVLGTSKYTDKLIF. The CDR3, as DNA: TGTGCCCGTGACACTCTGCTGGTACTGGGGACCTCGAAGTACACCGATAAACTCATCTTT.

The chain employs TRDV1 and TRDJ1; 10 nucleotides match TRDD3. CDR1 is TSWWSYY, CDR2 QGS, per germline. J was trimmed by 7 bases and V by 4 bases; bases with no gene match: 24. This CDR3 comprises 20 residues. As DNA, the CDR3 is TGTGCTCTTGGGGCCCCCCTTAACTTCCTACGGGTGGGGGATACCCCTAAACTCATCTTT. Protein: CALGAPLNFLRVGDTPKLIF.

This clone appeared a few times. A far larger clone is only one base removed, so a read error is likely. This rearrangement joins TRDV2 to TRDJ1; 7 bases agree with TRDD3. The CDR3 covers 18 residues. Trimming cost V 0 bases and J 0 bases; bases outside gene matches: 12. Germline CDR1 is GEAIGNYY and CDR2 is EKD. The CDR3: CACDTVSGGSLHTDKLIF. The DNA of the CDR3 is TGTGCCTGTGACACCGTATCTGGGGGGTCACTACACACCGATAAACTCATCTTT.

This clone rates as large. This same CDR3 is encoded by further DNA sequences in the sample. The V and J genes are TRDV2 and TRDJ1; tentatively, D is TRDD3 (6 bases). Germline assignment: CDR1 GEAIGNYY and CDR2 EKD. V dropped 0 bases and J dropped 3 bases, with 13 bases sitting between them. The CDR3 consists of 15 residues. CDR3 in amino acids: CACDTVGYMADKLIF. CDR3 in DNA: TGTGCCTGTGACACCGTTGGATACATGGCCGATAAACTCATCTTT.

The sample holds a few counts of this clone. The protein recorded in TCRdb matches a much larger clone and deviates from this DNA's translation at residue 7, suggesting a read error; the protein here is obtained by translating the DNA. J is TRDJ1 and V is TRDV2; 12 bases line up with TRDD3. This CDR3 is built from 17 residues. The germline CDR1 and CDR2 sequences are GEAIGNYY and EKD. Germline trimming cut 2 bases from V and 5 bases from J; bases unmatched to any gene: 11. In DNA form, the CDR3 reads TGTGCCTGTGACATCCTCGGGCTGGGGGATACGCAGGATAAACTCATCTTT. Residues: CACDILGLGDTQDKLIF.